This record concerns one T cell receptor beta chain sequence. Its antigen remains unknown. Healthy adults negative for HIV, lacking recent acute infections or vaccinations, served as donors. Memory CD4+ cells were the fraction left after CD45RA+ naive selection. The sample is drawn from a study of shared clonotypes between healthy human individuals. Findings and caveats of the study: The sole specimen, blood, was sampled, and tissue repertoires likely differ. Expectations were that clonotype sharing among donors would be affected by sequencing depth.

The CDR3 loop spans 12 amino acids. Produced via immunoSEQ multiplex PCR; TCRdb's table is partial and in-frame only. The sample lists around 990,000 clones; 60% to 80% were seen once. The sample consisted of memory CD4+ T cells from PBMCs. Subset given: CD45RA-negative fraction. The source is a man aged 18 to 30 in good health. Some clones in this sample may be carry-over from other donors' samples. This chain joins TRBV21-1 and TRBJ2-1. TRBV21-1 is flagged as a pseudogene. CDR3 residues: CASSRPRDEQFF. The DNA of the CDR3 is TGTGCCAGCAGCAGACCTAGGGATGAGCAGTTCTTC.